This T cell receptor (beta chain) originates from a study of T-cell memory formation after mild COVID-19. Overall study findings and caveats: Pre-infection memory showed some responding clones, and this suggested that cross-reactive memory joined.

TCRdb redid the calling of the 5' RACE reads with MiXCR, one entry per CDR3 protein. There are some 88,000 distinct CDR3 sequences in the sample; about 23% occur only once, and roughly 41% lies in the top ten. Notes on this clonotype: Its antigen is currently unknown.

The germline CDR1 and CDR2 sequences are SGHAT and FQNNGV. Trimming pared 2 bases from V and 6 bases from J, leaving 8 bases between. The CDR3 is made up of 13 amino acids. The TCR comes from a man aged 18-30 years who had mild COVID-19 (a few samples of this study predate the infection). Cell type and time point are not known. V usage is TRBV11-2 and J usage is TRBJ2-1; D ambiguous. The sample consisted of PBMCs or a T cell subset sorted from them (not recorded which). CDR3 nucleotide sequence: TGTGCCAGCAGCTTATCGGAACCCAATGAGCAGTTCTTC. Protein: CASSLSEPNEQFF. The entire variable domain, with the rest obtained from reference TRBV11-2 and TRBJ2-1, is as follows: EAGVAQSPRYKIIEKRQSVAFWCNPISGHATLYWYQQILGQGPKLLIQFQNNGVVDDSQLPKDRFSAERLKGVDSTLKIQPAKLEDSAVYLCASSLSEPNEQFFGPGTRLTVL.